This T cell receptor (beta chain) is from a study of healthy donors' naive CD4 and CD8 T cells. A linear amplification protocol produced the TCR libraries from about 450 ng of total RNA. MiXCR was run by TCRdb on the reads, yielding one entry per CDR3 protein. This sample has 150,000 to 200,000 distinct CDR3 sequences, with nearly 75% found just once. Trimming stripped 3 bases from V and 6 bases from J, with 10 bases between. The CDR3 has 13 residues. In germline, CDR1 is MNHEY, CDR2 SMNVEV (reference sequence). The sample comprised naive CD4+ and CD8+ T cells sorted from blood, pooled from several donors. The chain couples TRBV27 to TRBJ2-3; D is uncertain. The TCR sequence derives from a pool of human donors in good health; the sample pools cells from several healthy donors. CDR3 in DNA: TGTGCCAGCAGTTTCATCTTGCGGGATACGCAGTATTTT. This translates into CASSFILRDTQYF.